These 7 T cell receptor beta chains originate from one sample sequenced in a study of identical twins. TCRdb independently ran MiXCR on the 5' RACE reads; one entry per CDR3 protein. The sample consists of some 250,000 distinct CDR3 sequences, around 6.5% of them appearing once. This same sample was also part of a study on T cells expressing NK-cell markers.

The sequenced sample consisted of CD8+ T cells sorted from blood. These receptors were taken from a woman aged 18-29 years in good health.

With respect to this clonotype: A read error may produce the germline difference seen at one junction end. The V and J genes are TRBV20-1 and TRBJ2-1; tentatively, D is TRBD1 or TRBD2 (6 bases each). Germline CDR1 is DFQATT and CDR2 is SNEGSKA (reference sequence). The CDR3 length is 16 residues. CDR3 DNA sequence: TGCTGTGCTAGAGGGACGGGGGCCATTCTGTACAATGAGCAGTTCTTC. As protein: CCARGTGAILYNEQFF.

This clonotype has more than one count but fewer than ten. The V call is TRBV6-5, the J call TRBJ2-5; D unresolved. Trimming removed 7 bases at V and 5 bases at J, with 11 bases between. CDR3 size: 12 residues. Germline V gives CDR1 MNHEY, CDR2 SVGAGI. CDR3 sequence: CASTAGSETQYF. In nucleotides, the CDR3 is TGTGCCAGCACCGCCGGGTCGGAGACCCAGTACTTC.

The chain carries TRBV10-3 and TRBJ2-7; 12 positions match TRBD2. The germline V gene encodes CDR1 ENHRY and CDR2 SYGVKD. The V segment lost 4 bases and the J segment 3 bases; nucleotides outside the gene matches: 4. The CDR3 runs 15 residues. The CDR3 reads CAISGTSGDLYEQYF. The CDR3 DNA sequence: TGTGCCATCAGTGGGACTAGCGGGGACCTCTACGAGCAGTACTTC.

In this sample, this clonotype turned up a few times. The J gene is TRBJ1-4, the V gene TRBV12-3 or TRBV12-4, with 11 nucleotides matching TRBD1. The CDR3 sequence is 13 residues long. Trimming took 4 bases from V and 8 from J; bases not matched to a gene: 0. The CDR3 here is CASSWTGGEKLFF. The CDR3 region has the DNA TGTGCCAGCAGTTGGACAGGGGGCGAAAAACTGTTTTTT.

This clonotype was counted between two and nine times. V is TRBV6-2 or TRBV6-3 and J is TRBJ2-4, with 13 bases lining up with TRBD2. Trimming took 2 bases from V and 0 from J; bases not matched to a gene: 10. This CDR3 has 20 residues. Germline CDR1 is MNHEY and CDR2 is SVGEGT. CDR3 in amino acids: CASSYLSGLAGILAKNIQYF. The CDR3 DNA reads TGTGCCAGCAGTTACCTCTCGGGACTAGCGGGGATATTAGCCAAAAACATTCAGTACTTC.

This clonotype was counted a few times. The V and J genes are TRBV6-2 or TRBV6-3 and TRBJ2-1; D possibly corresponds to TRBD2 (7 bases). The CDR3 loop spans 16 amino acids. The germline CDR1 and CDR2 sequences are MNHEY and SVGEGT. V lost 8 bases to trimming and J lost 7 bases, with 24 bases between them. The CDR3 here is CASRDLMRGGTNEQFF. The CDR3 DNA is TGTGCCAGCCGGGATTTAATGAGGGGGGGCACAAATGAGCAGTTCTTC.

This clonotype was detected a few times. The genes are TRBV6-1 and TRBJ2-2; 8 nucleotides match TRBD2. Trimming at V came to 6 bases and at J to 6 bases, leaving 18 bases not matched to a gene. The CDR3 totals 18 residues. Germline CDR1 reads MNHNS; CDR2 reads SASEGT. This CDR3 reads CASSISGEDNNFPGELFF. Here the CDR3 DNA reads TGTGCCAGCAGCATTAGCGGGGAGGATAACAATTTCCCCGGGGAGCTGTTTTTT.